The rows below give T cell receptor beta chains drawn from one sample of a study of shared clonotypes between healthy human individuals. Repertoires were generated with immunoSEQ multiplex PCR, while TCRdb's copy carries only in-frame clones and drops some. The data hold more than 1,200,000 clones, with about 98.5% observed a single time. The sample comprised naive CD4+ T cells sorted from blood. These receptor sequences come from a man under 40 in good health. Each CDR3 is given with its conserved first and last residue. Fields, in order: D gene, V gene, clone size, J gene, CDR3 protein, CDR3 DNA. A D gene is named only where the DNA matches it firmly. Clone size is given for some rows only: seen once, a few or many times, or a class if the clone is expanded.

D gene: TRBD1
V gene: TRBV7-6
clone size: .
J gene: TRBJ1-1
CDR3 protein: CASSFQTGMNTEAFF
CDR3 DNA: TGTGCCAGCAGCTTCCAGACAGGGATGAACACTGAAGCTTTCTTT

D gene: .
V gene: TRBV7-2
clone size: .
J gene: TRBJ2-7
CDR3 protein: CASSQLLGRFYEQYF
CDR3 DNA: TGTGCCAGCAGCCAACTCTTGGGTAGGTTCTACGAGCAGTACTTC

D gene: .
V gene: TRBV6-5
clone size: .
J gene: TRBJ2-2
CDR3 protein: CAASGAYTGELFF
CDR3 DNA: TGTGCCGCGAGTGGGGCCTACACCGGGGAGCTGTTTTTT

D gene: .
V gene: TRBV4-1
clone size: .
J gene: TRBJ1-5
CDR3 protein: CASSQDNGFSNQPQHF
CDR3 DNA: TGCGCCAGCAGCCAAGATAACGGATTTAGCAATCAGCCCCAGCATTTT

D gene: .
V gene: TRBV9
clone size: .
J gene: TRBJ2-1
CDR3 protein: CASSVASGLPYNEQFF
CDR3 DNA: TGTGCCAGCAGCGTAGCCAGCGGTTTGCCCTACAATGAGCAGTTCTTC

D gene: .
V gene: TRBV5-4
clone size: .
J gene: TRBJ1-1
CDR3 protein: CASRRELSTEAFF
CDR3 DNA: TGTGCCAGCAGGAGGGAGCTTAGCACTGAAGCTTTCTTT

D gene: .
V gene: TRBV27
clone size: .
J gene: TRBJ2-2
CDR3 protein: CASQSNGASNTGELFF
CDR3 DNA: TGTGCCAGCCAGTCAAATGGCGCTTCGAACACCGGGGAGCTGTTTTTT

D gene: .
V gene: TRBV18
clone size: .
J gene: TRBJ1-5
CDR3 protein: CASSLQGGNQPQHF
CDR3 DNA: TGTGCCAGCTCACTGCAGGGTGGCAATCAGCCCCAGCATTTT

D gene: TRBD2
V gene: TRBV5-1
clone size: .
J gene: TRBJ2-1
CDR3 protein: CASSFGTSGSGYEQFF
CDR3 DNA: TGCGCCAGCAGCTTCGGGACTAGCGGGAGTGGCTATGAGCAGTTCTTC

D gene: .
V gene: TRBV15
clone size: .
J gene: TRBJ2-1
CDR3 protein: CATRKIGRDNEQFF
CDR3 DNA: TGTGCCACCAGAAAAATTGGCAGGGATAATGAGCAGTTCTTC

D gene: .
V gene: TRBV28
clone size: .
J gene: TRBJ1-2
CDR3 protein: CASSPGLRGNGYTF
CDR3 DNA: TGTGCCAGCAGTCCCGGACTGCGGGGGAATGGCTACACCTTC

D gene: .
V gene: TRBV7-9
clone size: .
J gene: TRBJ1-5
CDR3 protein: CASSDNTGTHNQPQHF
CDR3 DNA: TGTGCCAGCAGCGATAACACCGGGACACACAATCAGCCCCAGCATTTT

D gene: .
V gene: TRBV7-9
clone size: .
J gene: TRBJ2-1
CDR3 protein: CASSWTGPSPGNEQFF
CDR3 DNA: TGTGCCAGCAGCTGGACGGGGCCCTCCCCTGGGAATGAGCAGTTCTTC

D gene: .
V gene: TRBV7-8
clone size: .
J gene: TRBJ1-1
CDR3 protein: CASSLDKGRRGAVNTEAFF
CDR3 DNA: TGTGCCAGCAGCTTAGACAAGGGGAGAAGAGGGGCTGTGAACACTGAAGCTTTCTTT

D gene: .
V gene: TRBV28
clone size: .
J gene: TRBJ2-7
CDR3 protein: CASSLMYEQYF
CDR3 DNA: TGTGCCAGCAGTTTGATGTACGAGCAGTACTTC

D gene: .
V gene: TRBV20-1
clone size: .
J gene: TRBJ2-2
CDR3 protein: CSATLAGELFF
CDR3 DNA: TGCAGTGCCACCCTGGCCGGGGAGCTGTTTTTT

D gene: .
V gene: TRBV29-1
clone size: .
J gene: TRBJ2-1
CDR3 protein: CSVEGRRNSYNEQFF
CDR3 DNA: TGCAGCGTTGAAGGGCGGAGGAACTCCTACAATGAGCAGTTCTTC

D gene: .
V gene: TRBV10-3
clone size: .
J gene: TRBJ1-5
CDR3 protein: CAISESGGGSNQPQHF
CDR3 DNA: TGTGCCATCAGTGAGTCGGGGGGAGGGAGCAATCAGCCCCAGCATTTT

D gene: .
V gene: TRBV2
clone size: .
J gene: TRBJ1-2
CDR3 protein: CASSEADAAYGYTF
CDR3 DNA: TGTGCCAGCAGTGAAGCCGACGCGGCGTATGGCTACACCTTC

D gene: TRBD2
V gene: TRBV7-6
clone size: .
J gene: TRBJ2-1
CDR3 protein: CASSLELAADSYNEQFF
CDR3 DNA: TGTGCCAGCAGCTTAGAACTAGCGGCCGACTCCTACAATGAGCAGTTCTTC

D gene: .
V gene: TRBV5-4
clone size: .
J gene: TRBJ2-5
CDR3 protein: CASSLGGTTPTETQYF
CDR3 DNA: TGTGCCAGCAGCTTGGGCGGGACCACCCCAACGGAGACCCAGTACTTC

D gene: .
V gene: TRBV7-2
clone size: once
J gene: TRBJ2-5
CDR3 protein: CASSPQGSGETQYF
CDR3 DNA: TGTGCCAGCAGCCCACAGGGATCGGGAGAGACCCAGTACTTC

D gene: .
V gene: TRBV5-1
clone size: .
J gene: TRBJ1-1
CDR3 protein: CASSVGGEAFF
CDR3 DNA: TGCGCCAGCAGCGTGGGAGGGGAAGCTTTCTTT

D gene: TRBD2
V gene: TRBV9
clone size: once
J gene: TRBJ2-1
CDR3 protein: CASSPRTRGYNEQFF
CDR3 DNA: TGTGCCAGCAGCCCCCGGACTAGGGGCTACAATGAGCAGTTCTTC

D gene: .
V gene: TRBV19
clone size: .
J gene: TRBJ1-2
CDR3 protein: CASSPKLGGYTF
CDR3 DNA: TGTGCCAGTAGTCCCAAACTAGGTGGCTACACCTTC

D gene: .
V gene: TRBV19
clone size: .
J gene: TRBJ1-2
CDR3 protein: CASAQVLYGFTF
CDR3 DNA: TGTGCCAGTGCCCAGGTGCTCTATGGCTTTACCTTC

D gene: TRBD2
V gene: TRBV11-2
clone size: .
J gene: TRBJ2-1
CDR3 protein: CASSRLAGGPEQFF
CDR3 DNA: TGTGCCAGCAGCCGACTAGCGGGAGGGCCGGAGCAGTTCTTC

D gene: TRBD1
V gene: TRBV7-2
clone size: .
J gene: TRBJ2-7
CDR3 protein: CASSRSWTGSYEQYF
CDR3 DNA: TGTGCCAGCAGCCGGAGTTGGACAGGCTCCTACGAGCAGTACTTC

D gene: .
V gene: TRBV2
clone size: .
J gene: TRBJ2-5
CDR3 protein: CASSSLRGVGETQYF
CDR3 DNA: TGTGCCAGCAGTAGCTTAAGAGGAGTTGGCGAGACCCAGTACTTC

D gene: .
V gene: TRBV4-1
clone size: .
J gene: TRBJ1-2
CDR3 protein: CASSQDERTPRYTF
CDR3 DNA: TGCGCCAGCAGCCAAGATGAACGAACGCCTCGCTACACCTTC

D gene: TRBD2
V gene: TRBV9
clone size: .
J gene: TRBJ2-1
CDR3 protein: CASSTQASGRPNEQFF
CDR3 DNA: TGTGCCAGCAGCACGCAGGCTAGCGGGAGGCCCAATGAGCAGTTCTTC

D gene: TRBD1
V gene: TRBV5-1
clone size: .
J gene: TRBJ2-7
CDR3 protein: CASRSGTGSRYEQYF
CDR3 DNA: TGCGCCAGCAGATCCGGGACAGGGTCGCGCTACGAGCAGTACTTC

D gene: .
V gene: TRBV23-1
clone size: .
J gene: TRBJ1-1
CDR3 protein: CASNKQGSSGNTEAFF
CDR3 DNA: TGCGCCAGCAACAAGCAGGGTTCTTCTGGAAACACTGAAGCTTTCTTT

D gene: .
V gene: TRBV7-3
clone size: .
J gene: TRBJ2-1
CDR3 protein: CASSLIGTDQNNEQFF
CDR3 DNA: TGTGCCAGCAGCTTAATAGGAACCGACCAAAACAATGAGCAGTTCTTC

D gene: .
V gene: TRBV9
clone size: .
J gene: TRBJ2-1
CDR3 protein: CASSVGWYGGSGSYNEQFF
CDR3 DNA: TGTGCCAGCAGCGTAGGATGGTATGGGGGGTCCGGCTCCTACAATGAGCAGTTCTTC

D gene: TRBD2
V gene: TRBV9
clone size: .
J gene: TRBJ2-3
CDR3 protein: CASSASSGRVRTDTQYF
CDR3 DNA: TGTGCCAGCAGCGCCTCGAGCGGGAGGGTCCGCACAGATACGCAGTATTTT

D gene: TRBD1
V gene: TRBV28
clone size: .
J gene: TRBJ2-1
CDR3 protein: CASKWDSFYNEQFF
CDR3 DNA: TGTGCCAGCAAGTGGGACAGTTTTTACAATGAGCAGTTCTTC

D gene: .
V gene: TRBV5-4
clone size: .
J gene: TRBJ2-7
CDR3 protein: CASSPIGELVNSYEQYF
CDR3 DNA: TGTGCCAGCAGCCCGATAGGGGAGCTAGTGAACTCCTACGAGCAGTACTTC

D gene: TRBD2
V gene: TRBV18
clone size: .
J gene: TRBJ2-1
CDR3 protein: CASSPPGGLAGEQFF
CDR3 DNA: TGTGCCAGCTCACCACCCGGTGGGCTAGCGGGTGAGCAGTTCTTC

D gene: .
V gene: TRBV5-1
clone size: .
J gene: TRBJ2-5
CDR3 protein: CASREWTGETQYF
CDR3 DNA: TGCGCCAGCAGGGAGTGGACTGGGGAGACCCAGTACTTC

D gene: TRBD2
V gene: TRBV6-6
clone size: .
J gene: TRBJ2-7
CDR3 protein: CASSALAGPTYEQYF
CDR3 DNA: TGTGCCAGCAGCGCCTTAGCGGGACCCACCTACGAGCAGTACTTC

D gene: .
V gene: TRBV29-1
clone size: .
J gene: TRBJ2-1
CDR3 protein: CSVGVLAGNSYNEQFF
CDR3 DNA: TGCAGCGTTGGAGTACTAGCAGGGAACTCCTACAATGAGCAGTTCTTC

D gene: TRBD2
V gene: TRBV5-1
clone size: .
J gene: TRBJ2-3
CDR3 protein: CASSAGLAGGTSSTDTQYF
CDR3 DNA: TGCGCCAGCAGCGCCGGACTAGCGGGAGGCACATCTAGCACAGATACGCAGTATTTT

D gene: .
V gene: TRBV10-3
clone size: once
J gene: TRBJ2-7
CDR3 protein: CAIRDFLRNEQYF
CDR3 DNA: TGTGCCATCCGGGACTTCCTACGCAACGAGCAGTACTTC

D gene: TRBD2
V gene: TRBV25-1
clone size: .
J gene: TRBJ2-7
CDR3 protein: CASSESGEGTYEQYF
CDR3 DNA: TGTGCCAGCAGTGAATCCGGGGAGGGCACATACGAGCAGTACTTC

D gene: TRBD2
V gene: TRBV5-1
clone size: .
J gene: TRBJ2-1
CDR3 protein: CASSLSGSSYNEQFF
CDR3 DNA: TGCGCCAGCAGCCTTAGCGGGAGTTCCTACAATGAGCAGTTCTTC

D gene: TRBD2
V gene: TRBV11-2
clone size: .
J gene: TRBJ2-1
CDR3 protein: CASSFGTSGNYNEQFF
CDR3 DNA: TGTGCCAGCAGCTTCGGGACTAGCGGGAACTACAATGAGCAGTTCTTC

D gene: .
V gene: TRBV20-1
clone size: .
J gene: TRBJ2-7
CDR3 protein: CSARDRGQLFF
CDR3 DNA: TGCAGTGCTAGAGATAGAGGACAGTTATTTTTC

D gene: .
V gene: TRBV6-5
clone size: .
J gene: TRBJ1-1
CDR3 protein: CASSYSRSNMNTEAFF
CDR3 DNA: TGTGCCAGCAGTTACTCACGGAGCAACATGAACACTGAAGCTTTCTTT

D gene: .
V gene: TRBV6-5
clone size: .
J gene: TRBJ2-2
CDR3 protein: CASSYPPRGNTGELFF
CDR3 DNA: TGTGCCAGCAGTTACCCCCCTCGGGGAAACACCGGGGAGCTGTTTTTT

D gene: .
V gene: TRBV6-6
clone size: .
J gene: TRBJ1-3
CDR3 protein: CASSPQSGWNTIYF
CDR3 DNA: TGTGCCAGCAGTCCACAGAGTGGTTGGAACACCATATATTTT

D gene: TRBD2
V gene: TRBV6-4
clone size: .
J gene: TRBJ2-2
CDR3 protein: CASSPGLAGEAGELFF
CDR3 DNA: TGTGCCAGCAGCCCGGGACTAGCGGGAGAGGCCGGGGAGCTGTTTTTT

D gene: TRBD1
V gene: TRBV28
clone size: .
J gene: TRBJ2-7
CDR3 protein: CASTSGTGSYEQYF
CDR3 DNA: TGTGCCAGCACCTCCGGGACAGGTTCCTACGAGCAGTACTTC